The 20 T cell receptor beta chains below all came from one sample that was sequenced in a study of T cell repertoires in cytomegalovirus infection. TCRdb reprocessed the reads with MiXCR, giving one entry per CDR3 protein. The sample comprises around 240,000 distinct CDR3 sequences, 22% of which are singletons, and 15% to 20% rests with the top ten. Sample: CD8+ T cells from PBMCs. These receptors originate from a human donor in good health (CMV status not recorded). Some clones in this sample may be carry-over from other donors' samples.

This clonotype has more than one count but fewer than ten. This sequence joins TRBV12-3 or TRBV12-4 and TRBJ2-3; 9 bases fit TRBD2. The length of the CDR3 is 14 residues. Germline trimming cut 4 bases from V and 2 bases from J; bases unmatched to any gene: 1. CDR3 sequence (DNA): TGTGCCAGCAGTTGGACTAGCGACACAGATACGCAGTATTTT. This gives the protein CASSWTSDTDTQYF.

In its sample, this clonotype was seen many times. The genes are TRBV12-3 or TRBV12-4 and TRBJ1-5, with no clear D. Trimming removed 3 bases at V and 1 base at J, with 13 bases between. The CDR3 length is 16 residues. Written as DNA, the CDR3 is TGTGCCAGCAGTTTTTTTGGAACTGGCAGCAATCAGCCCCAGCATTTT. Protein product: CASSFFGTGSNQPQHF.

This clonotype was counted once. Given a much more abundant clone one base away, this may be a read error. The chain couples TRBV18 to TRBJ2-5, with a possible D match to TRBD1 (6 bases). Germline CDR1 reads KGHSH; CDR2 reads LQKENI. The CDR3 consists of 16 residues. CDR3 in DNA: TGTGGCAGCTCACCACCGACAGGCCAGAACCAAGAGACCCAGTACTTC. As protein: CGSSPPTGQNQETQYF.

This chain links TRBV28 with TRBJ2-5; the match to TRBD2 covers 7 bases. CDR1 MDHEN and CDR2 SYDVKM come from the germline V gene. The CDR3 is 15 residues long. The junction had 10 bases not matched to a gene; V was cut back by 7 bases and J by 2 bases. The DNA for the CDR3 is TGTGCCAGCACCTTACTACTAGCGAGACAAGAGACCCAGTACTTC. Translated: CASTLLLARQETQYF.

This clonotype showed up just a few times. The V call is TRBV28, the J call TRBJ2-5; D remains ambiguous. V dropped 8 bases and J dropped 0 bases, with 16 bases sitting between them. The CDR3 runs 15 residues. Germline values: CDR1 MDHEN, CDR2 SYDVKM. This CDR3 is CASSAGPLYQETQYF. For the CDR3, the DNA is TGTGCCAGCTCCGCCGGGCCTTTGTACCAAGAGACCCAGTACTTC.

The chain recombines TRBV14 with TRBJ1-2, with D maybe TRBD1 (5 bases). Germline CDR1 SGHDN, CDR2 FVKESK. Trimming cost V 4 bases and J 5 bases, with 17 bases left between them. CDR3 length equals 15 residues. CDR3 DNA: TGTGCCAGCAGCCGCCCGGGGGAGGACGGTTATGGCTACACCTTC. Its protein is CASSRPGEDGYGYTF.

This clonotype appeared many times. The chain has TRBV7-2 and TRBJ1-5; D is uncertain. Germline V lookup: CDR1 SGHTA, CDR2 FQGNSA. This CDR3 has 16 residues. With 1 base removed from V and 0 bases from J, the gap between germline ends came to 10 bases. Here the CDR3 reads CASSLGGWNSNQPQHF. The CDR3 DNA is TGTGCCAGCAGCTTAGGGGGTTGGAATAGCAATCAGCCCCAGCATTTT.

The J gene is TRBJ2-1, the V gene TRBV7-3; TRBD1 matches 10 bases. Germline V gives CDR1 SGHTA, CDR2 FQGTGA. The V segment lost 5 bases and the J segment 3 bases; nucleotides outside the gene matches: 4. This CDR3 has 15 residues. The CDR3: CASSGDRGIYNEQFF. CDR3 DNA: TGTGCCAGCAGCGGGGACAGGGGCATCTACAATGAGCAGTTCTTC.

This clonotype has more than one count but fewer than ten. The V gene is TRBV7-6, the J gene TRBJ2-7, with 8 bases fitting TRBD2. Germline V CDR1 and CDR2: SGHVS, FNYEAQ. The CDR3 extends over 13 amino acids. Trimming took 5 bases from V and 6 from J; bases not matched to a gene: 6. CDR3: CASSGGGRGEQYF. The CDR3 nucleotides read TGTGCCAGCAGCGGCGGGGGGCGAGGCGAGCAGTACTTC.

This chain connects TRBV29-1 to TRBJ2-1, with 7 bases aligning to TRBD2. The CDR3 is 17 residues long. The germline V gene has CDR1 SQVTM and CDR2 ANQGSEA. Unmatched junction bases numbered 11, after V lost 0 bases and J lost 3 bases. The CDR3 nucleotides are TGCAGCGTTGAAGATTTTGGGGGGGTGGTCGGCTACAATGAGCAGTTCTTC. Its translation is CSVEDFGGVVGYNEQFF.

This clonotype was counted between two and nine times. The V gene is TRBV20-1, the J gene TRBJ1-3; no clear D. Germline V gene data show CDR1 as DFQATT and CDR2 as SNEGSKA (reference sequence). The V end was cut by 7 bases, the J end by 0 bases, with 13 bases between. The CDR3 length is 14 residues. The CDR3: CSVSISSSGNTIYF. CDR3 coding DNA: TGCAGTGTCTCTATCAGTTCCTCTGGAAACACCATATATTTT.

This clonotype was seen ten or more times. The chain employs TRBV11-2 and TRBJ2-1; 7 nucleotides match TRBD2. Trimming removed 1 base from V and 4 bases from J; junction bases left unmatched: 7. This CDR3 is 16 amino acids long. Germline V CDR1 and CDR2: SGHAT, FQNNGV. The CDR3 region has the DNA TGTGCCAGCAGCTTAGCGGCTAGCGGAATGTACAATGAGCAGTTCTTC. Translation gives CASSLAASGMYNEQFF.

The genes are TRBV19 and TRBJ2-1; 8 bases map to TRBD1. Looked up from germline, CDR1 is LNHDA and CDR2 is SQIVND (reference sequence). V shed 2 bases and J 3 bases; nucleotides not matched to a gene: 3. This CDR3 is 15 amino acids long. CDR3 coding DNA: TGTGCCAGTAGTATACAGGGGGCGGACTACAATGAGCAGTTCTTC. Its protein is CASSIQGADYNEQFF.

This clonotype appeared many times. The V call is TRBV12-3 or TRBV12-4, the J call TRBJ2-1; the D call may be TRBD1 or TRBD2 (5 bases each). The V and J ends lost 5 bases and 11 bases respectively, with 13 bases between them. This CDR3 has 12 amino acids. This CDR3 is CASSPRPGQQFF. As DNA, the CDR3 is TGTGCCAGCAGTCCGAGACCGGGACAGCAGTTCTTC.

This clonotype was counted many times. V and J are TRBV10-3 and TRBJ2-7; D remains ambiguous. V lost 10 bases and J lost 0, with 13 bases in between. The CDR3 is made up of 13 amino acids. CDR1 is ENHRY and CDR2 is SYGVKD in the germline V gene. The DNA of the CDR3 is TGTGCCAGTCAATCCGAAAACTCCTACGAGCAGTACTTC. Its protein is CASQSENSYEQYF.

This clonotype came up many times. The chain links TRBV28 to TRBJ2-1; TRBD1 matches 10 bases. This CDR3 contains 15 residues. The germline CDR1 and CDR2 sequences are MDHEN and SYDVKM. V lost 3 bases to trimming and J lost 5 bases; unmatched junction nucleotides: 4. CDR3 sequence (DNA): TGTGCCAGCAGTTTCGGGACAGGGGACCACAATGAGCAGTTCTTC. Translation gives CASSFGTGDHNEQFF.

V usage is TRBV6-2 or TRBV6-3 and J usage is TRBJ2-1, with unresolved D. Per germline, CDR1 MNHEY and CDR2 SVGEGT. The CDR3 has 15 residues. V was clipped by 0 bases and J by 0 bases, with 6 bases between them. The CDR3 region is CASSYSVSSYNEQFF. For the CDR3, the DNA is TGTGCCAGCAGTTACTCAGTGAGCTCCTACAATGAGCAGTTCTTC.

V and J are TRBV7-9 and TRBJ2-5, with D unclear. The V end lost 5 bases, the J end lost 2 bases, and 12 bases lay between the germline ends. This CDR3 spans 14 amino acids. CDR1 and CDR2 (germline): SEHNR, FQNEAQ (reference sequence). This chain's CDR3 is CASSLPSIQETQYF. CDR3 DNA: TGTGCCAGCAGCCTACCAAGTATTCAAGAGACCCAGTACTTC. The full variable domain, in which reference TRBV7-9 and TRBJ2-5 provide the parts outside the CDR3, is DTGVSQNPRHKITKRGQNVTFRCDPISEHNRLYWYRQTLGQGPEFLTYFQNEAQLEKSRLLSDRFSAERPKGSFSTLEIQRTEQGDSAMYLCASSLPSIQETQYFGPGTRLLVL.

The rearrangement joins TRBV4-2 to TRBJ1-1; D is perhaps TRBD1 (5 bases). This CDR3 is built from 17 residues. Germline assignment: CDR1 LGHNA and CDR2 YNFKEQ. The germline V and J ends were trimmed by 4 bases and 3 bases, with 21 bases remaining between them. CDR3 sequence reads: CASSLFGVGEAYTEAFF. In nucleotides, the CDR3 is TGTGCCAGCAGCCTTTTTGGGGTGGGGGAAGCCTACACTGAAGCTTTCTTT.

Many counts were recorded for this clonotype. CDR3 region: CASSRSSYNEQFF. CDR3 in DNA: TGTGCCAGCAGCCGGAGCTCCTACAATGAGCAGTTCTTC. V usage is TRBV7-6 and J usage is TRBJ2-1, with D unresolved. Germline CDR1 and CDR2: SGHVS and FNYEAQ. CDR3 length: 13 residues. The ends were cut back, 5 bases at V and 0 bases at J, with 5 bases in the middle.